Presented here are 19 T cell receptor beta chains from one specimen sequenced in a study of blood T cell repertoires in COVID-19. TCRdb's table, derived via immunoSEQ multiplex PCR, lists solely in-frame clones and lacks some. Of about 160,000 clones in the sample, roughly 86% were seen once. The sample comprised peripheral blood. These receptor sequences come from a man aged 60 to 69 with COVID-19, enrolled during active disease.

The CDR3 DNA reads as TGTGCCAGCAGCTTAGGGTACAGAGTCACAGATACGCAGTATTTT. Translated, it gives CASSLGYRVTDTQYF. This chain links TRBV7-2 with TRBJ2-3; D not resolved. Trimming removed 1 base from V and 2 bases from J, with 10 bases in between. The CDR3 has 15 amino acids. Looked up from germline, CDR1 is SGHTA and CDR2 is FQGNSA.

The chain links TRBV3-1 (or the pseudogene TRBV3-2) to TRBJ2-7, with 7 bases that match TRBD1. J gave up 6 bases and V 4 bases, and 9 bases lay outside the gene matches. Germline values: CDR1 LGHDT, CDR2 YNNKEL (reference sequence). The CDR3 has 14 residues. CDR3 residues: CASSPFGQVGEQYF. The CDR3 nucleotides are TGTGCCAGCAGCCCGTTCGGACAGGTGGGCGAGCAGTACTTC.

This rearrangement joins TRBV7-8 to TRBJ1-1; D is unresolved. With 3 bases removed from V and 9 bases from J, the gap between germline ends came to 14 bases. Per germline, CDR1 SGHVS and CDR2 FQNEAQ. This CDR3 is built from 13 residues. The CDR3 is CASSFGSASQAFF. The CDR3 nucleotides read TGTGCCAGCAGCTTTGGCAGCGCTAGTCAAGCTTTCTTT.

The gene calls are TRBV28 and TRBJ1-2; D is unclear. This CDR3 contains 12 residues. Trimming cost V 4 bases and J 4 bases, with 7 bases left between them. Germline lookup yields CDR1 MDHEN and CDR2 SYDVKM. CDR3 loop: CASSWQAYGYTF. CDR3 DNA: TGTGCCAGCAGTTGGCAGGCCTATGGCTACACCTTC.

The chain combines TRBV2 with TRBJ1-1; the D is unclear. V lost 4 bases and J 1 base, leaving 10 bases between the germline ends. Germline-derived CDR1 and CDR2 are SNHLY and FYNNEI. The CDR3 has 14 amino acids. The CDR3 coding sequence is TGTGCCAGCAGTGTCGAGCAGGCGAACACTGAAGCTTTCTTT. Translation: CASSVEQANTEAFF.

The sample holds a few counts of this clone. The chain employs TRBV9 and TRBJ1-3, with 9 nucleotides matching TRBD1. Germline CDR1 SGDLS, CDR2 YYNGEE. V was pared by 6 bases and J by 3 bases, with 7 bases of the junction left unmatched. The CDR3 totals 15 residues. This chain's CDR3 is CASTGQGNFGNTIYF. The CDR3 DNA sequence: TGTGCCAGCACGGGACAGGGAAATTTTGGAAACACCATATATTTT.

The chain's CDR3 is CASSIDSSGVGRYEQYF. CDR3 DNA sequence: TGTGCCAGTAGTATAGATTCAAGCGGAGTGGGTCGTTACGAGCAGTACTTC. The V gene is TRBV19, the J gene TRBJ2-7; D might be TRBD2 (5 bases). The germline V gene has CDR1 LNHDA and CDR2 SQIVND (reference sequence). This CDR3 contains 17 residues. Trimming shortened V by 0 bases and J by 4 bases, and 19 bases separated the two germline ends.

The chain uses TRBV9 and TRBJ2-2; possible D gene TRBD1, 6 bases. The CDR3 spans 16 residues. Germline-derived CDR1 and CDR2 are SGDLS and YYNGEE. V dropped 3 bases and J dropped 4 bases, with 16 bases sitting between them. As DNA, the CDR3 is TGTGCCAGCAGCGCCTCCTTTACAGGGTTCACCGGGGAGCTGTTTTTT. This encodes CASSASFTGFTGELFF.

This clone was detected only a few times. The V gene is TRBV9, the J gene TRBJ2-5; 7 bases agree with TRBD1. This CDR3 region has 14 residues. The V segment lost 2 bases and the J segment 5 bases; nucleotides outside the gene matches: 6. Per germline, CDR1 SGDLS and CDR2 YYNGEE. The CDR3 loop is CASSVGTVGETQYF. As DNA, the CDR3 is TGTGCCAGCAGCGTTGGGACAGTCGGGGAGACCCAGTACTTC.

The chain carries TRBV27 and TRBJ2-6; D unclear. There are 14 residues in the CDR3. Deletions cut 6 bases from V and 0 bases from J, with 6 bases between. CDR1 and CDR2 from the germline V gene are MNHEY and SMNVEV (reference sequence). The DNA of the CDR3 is TGTGCCAGCAGCCACAGCTCTGGGGCCAACGTCCTGACTTTC. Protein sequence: CASSHSSGANVLTF.

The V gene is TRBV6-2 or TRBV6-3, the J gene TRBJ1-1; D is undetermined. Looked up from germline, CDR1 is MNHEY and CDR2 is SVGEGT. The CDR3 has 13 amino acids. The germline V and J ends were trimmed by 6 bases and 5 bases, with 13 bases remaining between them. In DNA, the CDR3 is TGTGCCAGCAGCATATCCTCGGGAACTGAAGCTTTCTTT. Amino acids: CASSISSGTEAFF.

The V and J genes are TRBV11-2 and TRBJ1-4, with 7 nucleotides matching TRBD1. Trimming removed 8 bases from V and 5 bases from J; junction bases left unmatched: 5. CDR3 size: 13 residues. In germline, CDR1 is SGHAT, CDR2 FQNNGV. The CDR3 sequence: CASSGGYNEKLFF. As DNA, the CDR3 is TGTGCCAGCTCAGGGGGGTACAATGAAAAACTGTTTTTT.

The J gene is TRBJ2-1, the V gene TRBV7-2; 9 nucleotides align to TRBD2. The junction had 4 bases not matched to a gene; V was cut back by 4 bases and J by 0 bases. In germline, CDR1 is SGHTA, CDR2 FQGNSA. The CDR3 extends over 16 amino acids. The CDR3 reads CASSSLAGSSYNEQFF. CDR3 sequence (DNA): TGTGCCAGCAGCTCCCTAGCGGGGAGCTCCTACAATGAGCAGTTCTTC. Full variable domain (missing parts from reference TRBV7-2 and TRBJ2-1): GAGVSQSPSNKVTEKGKDVELRCDPISGHTALYWYRQSLGQGLEFLIYFQGNSAPDKSGLPSDRFSAERTGGSVSTLTIQRTQQEDSAVYLCASSSLAGSSYNEQFFGPGTRLTVL.

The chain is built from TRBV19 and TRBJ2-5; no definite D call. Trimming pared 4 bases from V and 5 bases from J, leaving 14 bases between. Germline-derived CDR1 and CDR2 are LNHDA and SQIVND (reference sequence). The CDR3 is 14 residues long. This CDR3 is CASSTRSVLETQYF. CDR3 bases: TGTGCCAGTAGTACTCGGTCTGTTTTGGAGACCCAGTACTTC.

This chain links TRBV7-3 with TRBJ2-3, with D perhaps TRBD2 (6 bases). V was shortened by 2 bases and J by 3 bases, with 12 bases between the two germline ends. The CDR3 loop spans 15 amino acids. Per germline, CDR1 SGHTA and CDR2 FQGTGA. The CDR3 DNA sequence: TGTGCCAGCAGCTTATTTCGGGCGGGGACAGATACGCAGTATTTT. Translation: CASSLFRAGTDTQYF.

This CDR3 reads CASSSNRDSPLHF. The CDR3 region has the DNA TGTGCCAGCAGCTCAAACAGGGATTCACCCCTCCACTTT. This rearrangement joins TRBV11-3 to TRBJ1-6, with D perhaps TRBD1 (6 bases). CDR1 is SGHNT, CDR2 YENEEA, per germline. V was trimmed by 4 bases and J by 8 bases, leaving 9 bases between them. The CDR3 sequence is 13 residues long.

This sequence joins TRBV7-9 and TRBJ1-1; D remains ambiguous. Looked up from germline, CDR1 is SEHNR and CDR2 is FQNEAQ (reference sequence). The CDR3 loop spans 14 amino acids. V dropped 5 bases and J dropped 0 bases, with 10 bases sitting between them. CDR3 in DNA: TGTGCCAGCAGCCCAACAGCGGTGAACACTGAAGCTTTCTTT. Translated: CASSPTAVNTEAFF.

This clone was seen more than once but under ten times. For the CDR3, the DNA is TGTGCCAGCTCACAGGCGGGTGGCGGTGTCAATCAGCCCCAGCATTTT. Translated, it gives CASSQAGGGVNQPQHF. J is TRBJ1-5 and V is TRBV18; no firm D call. Germline CDR1 is KGHSH and CDR2 is LQKENI. V lost 4 bases, J lost 3 bases, and 16 bases lay in between. This CDR3 spans 16 amino acids.

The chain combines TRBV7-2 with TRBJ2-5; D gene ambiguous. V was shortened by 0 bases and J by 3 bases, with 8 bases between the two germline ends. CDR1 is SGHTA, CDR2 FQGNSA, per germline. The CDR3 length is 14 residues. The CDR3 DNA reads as TGTGCCAGCAGCTTAGCCCTAGGAGAAGAGACCCAGTACTTC. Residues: CASSLALGEETQYF.